This T cell receptor (beta chain) was captured by sequencing in a study of T cell responses to AZD1222 COVID-19 vaccine. The study's findings and limits: Of the AZD1222 recipients, only six were seropositive at baseline. Unmutated variant regions are reportedly the target of nearly half of TCRs that are spike-specific. Most donors were white British and more were female, and clonal diversity was possibly underestimated.

In regard to this clone: What it binds is not known.

Clones were read by immunoSEQ multiplex PCR, and TCRdb kept only the in-frame ones, dropping some. The sample includes 130,000 or so clones, around 94% of them seen just once. The length of the CDR3 is 15 residues. V lost 1 base, J lost 0 bases, and 10 bases lay in between. Germline V gene lookup returns CDR1 SGHRS and CDR2 YFSETQ. The source of this sequence is an adult in good health. Sequencing was performed on peripheral blood, taken on day 0 of AZD1222 vaccination. The rearrangement links TRBV5-1 to TRBJ1-1; D call uncertain. CDR3 residues: CASSLSPGVNTEAFF. DNA of the CDR3: TGCGCCAGCAGCTTGTCTCCGGGCGTGAACACTGAAGCTTTCTTT.